This T cell receptor (beta chain) was sequenced during a study of OX40 agonist ivuxolimab in advanced cancers. Study-wide background: Dose-escalation cases comprised hepatocellular carcinoma, melanoma, renal cell or head and neck cancer. Earlier treatment with anti-PD-1, anti-PD-L1 or anti-CTLA-4 was permitted, and roughly 40% had received some. Overall study results and limits: Certain nonresponding patients likewise had low normalized T-cell clonal expansion.

Some clones are missing from TCRdb's copy, which holds only in-frame ones; the method was immunoSEQ multiplex PCR. The data show 73,000 or so clones, around nine tenths seen once. Drawing of blood for sampling happened at baseline, at cycle 4 day 1, and at cycle 7 day 1. The CDR3 loop spans 14 amino acids. Per germline, CDR1 KGHSH and CDR2 LQKENI. The ends were cut back, 3 bases at V and 1 base at J, with 10 bases in the middle. For this clone: Its antigen is currently unknown.

The TCR sequence derives from an adult with an advanced solid tumor such as melanoma, head and neck, liver or kidney cancer. The material was CD4+ or CD8+ T cells sorted from blood, obtained in a trial of the OX40 agonist ivuxolimab. The chain joins TRBV18 to TRBJ2-7; D not resolved. This CDR3 reads CASSPASGSYEQYF. The CDR3 DNA reads as TGTGCCAGCTCACCCGCGAGTGGGTCCTACGAGCAGTACTTC. The whole variable domain, filled in from reference TRBV18 and TRBJ2-7, reads NAGVMQNPRHLVRRRGQEARLRCSPMKGHSHVYWYRQLPEEGLKFMVYLQKENIIDESGMPKERFSAEFPKEGPSILRIQQVVRGDSAAYFCASSPASGSYEQYFGPGTRLTVT.